The rows below give T cell receptor beta chains drawn from one sample of a study of tumor-infiltrating lymphocytes in oesophageal squamous cell carcinoma. From the PCR reads, TCRdb called clonotypes with MiXCR, one entry per CDR3 protein. The sample carries 9,500 to 15,000 distinct CDR3 sequences, about 57% recorded once. The source material was esophageal tumor tissue. The receptors originated from a female donor with esophageal squamous cell carcinoma. CDR3s include the opening cysteine and the closing phenylalanine or tryptophan. The D gene is left open where the match is weak. Not every row has a clone size; where given, it reads once, few, many or a size class.

TRBV7-3,TRBJ2-1,15,.,.,TGTGCCAGCAGCCAGCGAGGGAGCTCCTACAATGAGCAGTTCTTC,CASSQRGSSYNEQFF
TRBV7-6,TRBJ1-1,15,.,.,TGTGCCAGCAGCCCCCCAAGGGGGGTGAACACTGAAGCTTTCTTT,CASSPPRGVNTEAFF
TRBV7-6,TRBJ2-7,18,TRBD1,.,TGTGCCAGCAGCTTAGCGGGATACGGGACAGGGGGTGGTGATGAGCAGTACTTC,CASSLAGYGTGGGDEQYF
TRBV11-2,TRBJ2-7,16,TRBD1,medium-sized,TGTGCCAGCAGCTTCCGACAGGGGGTGTCGTCCTACGAGCAGTACTTC,CASSFRQGVSSYEQYF
TRBV6-1,TRBJ2-2,14,.,.,TGTGCCAGCAGTGGCTCGACAGACACCGGGGAGCTGTTTTTT,CASSGSTDTGELFF
TRBV7-9,TRBJ2-1,13,TRBD1,.,TGTGCCAGCAGCTTAGACCGGGACAGGGGTGAGTTCTTC,CASSLDRDRGEFF
TRBV5-1,TRBJ2-5,12,.,many,TGCGCCAGCAGCCCAGATGGAGAGACCCAGTACTTC,CASSPDGETQYF
TRBV6-1,TRBJ2-7,12,.,many,TGTGCCAGCAGTTTCGGGCTTGGCGAGCAGTACTTC,CASSFGLGEQYF
TRBV28,TRBJ2-7,16,TRBD2,medium-sized,TGTGCCAGCAGCTACCTGGGACTAGCGGGAACCTACGAGCAGTACTTC,CASSYLGLAGTYEQYF
TRBV7-9,TRBJ2-7,16,TRBD2,few,TGTGCCAGCAGCCCGCGGACTAGCGGGAGGAATGTTGAGCAGTACTTC,CASSPRTSGRNVEQYF
TRBV6-1,TRBJ1-1,14,TRBD1,many,TGTGCCAGCAGTCTCAGGGGGCAGGGGACTGAAGCTTTCTTT,CASSLRGQGTEAFF
TRBV7-2,TRBJ2-7,14,.,.,TGTGCCAGCAGCTCAGGGACGGAGACCTACGAGCAGTACTTC,CASSSGTETYEQYF
TRBV7-2,TRBJ2-3,15,.,.,TGTGCCAGCAGCGCCCTTATGGGGACCGGGGGTACGCAGTATTTT,CASSALMGTGGTQYF
TRBV7-3,TRBJ2-5,14,.,few,TGTGCCAGCAGCCTCGGACCTTTACAAGAGACCCAGTACTTC,CASSLGPLQETQYF